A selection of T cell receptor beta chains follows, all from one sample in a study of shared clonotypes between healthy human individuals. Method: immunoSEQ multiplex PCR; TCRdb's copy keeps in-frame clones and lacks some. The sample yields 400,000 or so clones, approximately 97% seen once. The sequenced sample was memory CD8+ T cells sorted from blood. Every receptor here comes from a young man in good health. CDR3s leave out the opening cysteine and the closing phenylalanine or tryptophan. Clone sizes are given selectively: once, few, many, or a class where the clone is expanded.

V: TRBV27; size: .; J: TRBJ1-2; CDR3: ASSLSGGDNYGYT
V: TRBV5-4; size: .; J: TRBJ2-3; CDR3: ASSRIELSTDTQY
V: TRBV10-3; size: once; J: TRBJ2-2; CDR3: AISEGQGSNTGELF
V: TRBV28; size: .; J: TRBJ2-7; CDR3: ASSGTLRTYEQY
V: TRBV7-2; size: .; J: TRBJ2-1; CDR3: ASSLSRDNSGRDYNEQF
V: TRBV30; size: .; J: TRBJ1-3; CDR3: AWSVPASIPSGNTIY
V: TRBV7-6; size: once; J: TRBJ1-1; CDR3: ASSRQVHPEAF
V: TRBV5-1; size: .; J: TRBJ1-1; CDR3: ASRVGNTEAF
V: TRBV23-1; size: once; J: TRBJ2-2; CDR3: ASSQRGLANTGELF
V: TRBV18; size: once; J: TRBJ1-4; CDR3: ASSPGATNEKLF
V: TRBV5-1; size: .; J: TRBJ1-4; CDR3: ASSLGQTNEKLF
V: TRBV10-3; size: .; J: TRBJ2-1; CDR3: AISESSGFYNEQF
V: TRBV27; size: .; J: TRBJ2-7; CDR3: ASSAQKGSRGEQY
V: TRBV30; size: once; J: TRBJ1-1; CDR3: AWSVLRGTEAF
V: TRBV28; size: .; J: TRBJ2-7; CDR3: ASSSSGTGSYEQY
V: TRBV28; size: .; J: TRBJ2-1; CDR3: ASSLSAGVGNEQF
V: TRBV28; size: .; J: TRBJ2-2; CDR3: ASSLEGRLRGELF
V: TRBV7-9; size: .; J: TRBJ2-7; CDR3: ASSLLRGRNHEQY
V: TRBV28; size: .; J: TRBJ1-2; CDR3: ASSAPKDGYT
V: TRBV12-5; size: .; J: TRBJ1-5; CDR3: ASGLNSNQPQH
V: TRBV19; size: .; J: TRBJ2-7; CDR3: ASSILWTGGNEQY
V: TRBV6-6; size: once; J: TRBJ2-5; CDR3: ASSYSLGPETQY
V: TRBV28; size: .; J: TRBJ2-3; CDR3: ASSWGPDTQY
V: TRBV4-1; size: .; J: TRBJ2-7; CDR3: ASSQVGTSGRSYEQY
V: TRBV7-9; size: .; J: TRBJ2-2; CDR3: ASSLGDPNTGELF
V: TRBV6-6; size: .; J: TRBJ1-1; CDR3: ASRRTGTEAF
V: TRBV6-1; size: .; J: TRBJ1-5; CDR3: ASTSGGARAQH
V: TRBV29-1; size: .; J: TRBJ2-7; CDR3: SVERARYPYEQY
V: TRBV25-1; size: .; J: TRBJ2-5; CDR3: ASSERDPQETQY
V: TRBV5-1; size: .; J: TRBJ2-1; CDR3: ASSLDTNNEQF
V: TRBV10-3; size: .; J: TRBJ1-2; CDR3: AISDRWTGPNYGYT
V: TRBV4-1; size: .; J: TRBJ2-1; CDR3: ASSQVGLAGINEQF